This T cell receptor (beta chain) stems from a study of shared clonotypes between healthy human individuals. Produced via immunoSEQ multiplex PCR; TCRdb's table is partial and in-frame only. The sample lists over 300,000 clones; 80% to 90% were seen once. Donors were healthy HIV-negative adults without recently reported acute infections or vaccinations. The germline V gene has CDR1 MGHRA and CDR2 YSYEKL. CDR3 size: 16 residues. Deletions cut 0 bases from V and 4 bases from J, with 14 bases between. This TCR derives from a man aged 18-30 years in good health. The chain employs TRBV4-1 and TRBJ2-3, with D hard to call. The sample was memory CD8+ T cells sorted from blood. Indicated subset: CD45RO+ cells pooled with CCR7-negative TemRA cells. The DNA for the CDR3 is TGCGCCAGCAGCCAAGAAGGCTTGCCCGGCGCAGATACGCAGTATTTT. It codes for CASSQEGLPGADTQYF.